A single sample is the source of the 8 T cell receptor beta chains below, sequenced in a study of STAT5B mutations in CD4+ large granular lymphocyte leukemia. Only in-frame clones appear in the TCRdb table, and some are missing; sequencing was by immunoSEQ multiplex PCR. This sample has 25,000 to 35,000 clones, with approximately 74% found just once. The specimen was CD4+ T cells from blood buffy coats. These receptors came from a human donor in good health.

The J gene is TRBJ2-7, the V gene TRBV10-3; 9 nucleotides agree with TRBD1. The CDR3 consists of 15 residues. The J segment lost 4 bases and the V segment lost 7 bases, leaving 11 bases of the junction unmatched. Germline V CDR1 and CDR2: ENHRY, SYGVKD. CDR3 in amino acids: CAIMKDRGVFYEQYF. Here the CDR3 DNA reads TGTGCCATCATGAAGGACAGGGGTGTTTTTTACGAGCAGTACTTC.

This chain connects TRBV11-3 to TRBJ2-7; D could derive from TRBD1 or TRBD2 (6 bases each). With 3 bases removed from V and 2 bases from J, the gap between germline ends came to 14 bases. Germline CDR1 and CDR2: SGHNT and YENEEA. The CDR3 consists of 15 residues. This CDR3 is CASSFFGGPTYEQYF. CDR3 nucleotide sequence: TGTGCCAGCAGCTTTTTTGGGGGGCCGACCTACGAGCAGTACTTC. Variable domain in full (rest from reference TRBV11-3 and TRBJ2-7): EAGVVQSPRYKIIEKKQPVAFWCNPISGHNTLYWYLQNLGQGPELLIRYENEEAVDDSQLPKDRFSAERLKGVDSTLKIQPAELGDSAVYLCASSFFGGPTYEQYFGPGTRLTVT.

The DNA of the CDR3 is TGTGCCAGCAGCCCGAGACGGAATCGAGCGGTCACAGATACGCAGTATTTT. Its translation is CASSPRRNRAVTDTQYF. This chain connects TRBV11-3 to TRBJ2-3, with D perhaps TRBD2 (5 bases). Deletions cut 5 bases from V and 2 bases from J, with 20 bases between. Germline CDR1 is SGHNT and CDR2 is YENEEA. The CDR3 contains 17 residues.

The chain links TRBV10-2 to TRBJ1-2; D is perhaps TRBD1 (6 bases). Germline V gene data show CDR1 as WSHSY and CDR2 as SAAADI. The CDR3 is 15 amino acids. V was shortened by 0 bases and J by 12 bases, with 20 bases between the two germline ends. CDR3 sequence: CASSESGGPPPPHTF. DNA for the CDR3: TGCGCCAGCAGTGAGTCCGGGGGGCCTCCGCCGCCCCACACCTTC.

The CDR3 is CAWRRDRNNEQFF. The CDR3 coding sequence is TGTGCCTGGAGACGAGACAGGAACAATGAGCAGTTCTTC. The chain has TRBV30 and TRBJ2-1, with D maybe TRBD1 (6 bases). CDR3 length equals 13 residues. Trimming pared 3 bases from V and 5 bases from J, leaving 11 bases between. CDR1 and CDR2 (germline): GTSNPN, SVGIG (reference sequence).

Here the CDR3 DNA reads TGTGCCAGCAGCCCGGGCCGGTGGGCCACAGATACGCAGTATTTT. Translating gives CASSPGRWATDTQYF. The chain carries TRBV28 and TRBJ2-3; D unresolved. Germline-derived CDR1 and CDR2 are MDHEN and SYDVKM. This CDR3 contains 15 residues. V was pared by 6 bases and J by 2 bases, with 15 bases between.

The V gene is TRBV4-2, the J gene TRBJ1-1, with a weak D call TRBD1 (5 bases). Per the germline V gene, CDR1 is LGHNA and CDR2 is YNFKEQ. V was shortened by 4 bases and J by 8 bases, with 20 bases between the two germline ends. This CDR3 has 15 amino acids. CDR3 residues: CASSPSIIDRGEAFF. As DNA, the CDR3 is TGTGCCAGCAGCCCTTCCATTATCGACAGAGGGGAAGCTTTCTTT.

CDR3 sequence (DNA): TGTGCCAGCAGTGAAGTTCGTACATCGGGGGAGCAGTACTTC. It yields the protein CASSEVRTSGEQYF. The V gene is TRBV2, the J gene TRBJ2-7, with a weak D call TRBD2 (5 bases). The ends were cut back, 1 base at V and 7 bases at J, with 14 bases in the middle. The CDR3 is made up of 14 amino acids. CDR1 is SNHLY and CDR2 is FYNNEI in the germline V gene. Combining the CDR3 with reference TRBV2 and TRBJ2-7 gives the whole variable domain EPEVTQTPSHQVTQMGQEVILRCVPISNHLYFYWYRQILGQKVEFLVSFYNNEISEKSEIFDDQFSVERPDGSNFTLKIRSTKLEDSAMYFCASSEVRTSGEQYFGPGTRLTVT.